These T cell receptor beta chains were read from a single sample in a study of PD-1 blockade in classical Hodgkin lymphoma. Libraries were prepared by immunoSEQ multiplex PCR; TCRdb keeps only in-frame clonotypes and omits some of them. The sample holds fewer than 20,000 clones; about nine tenths are singletons and the top ten take 0.5% to 0.55%. The sample taken for sequencing was CD4+ T cells from blood. These TCRs come from a human donor with classical Hodgkin lymphoma. Both conserved end residues are part of each CDR3. Fields, in order: V gene, J gene, CDR3 protein.

TRBV7-9	TRBJ2-5	CASSLAGLKETQYF
TRBV5-4	TRBJ2-1	CASSLPSGAYNEQFF
TRBV9	TRBJ2-1	CASSVGSGSMNEQFF
TRBV19	TRBJ1-1	CASRRQKGGRTEAFF
TRBV25-1	TRBJ2-7	CASSPGREGYEQYF
TRBV7-2	TRBJ2-5	CASSLGQVQETQYF
TRBV11-1	TRBJ2-7	CASSGGRIAVSNEQYF
TRBV28	TRBJ1-5	CASALGNQPQHF
TRBV27	TRBJ2-1	CASSRWELAGRYNEQFF
TRBV6-6	TRBJ2-3	CASRTSGRRTDTQYF
TRBV5-1	TRBJ1-2	CASSLSPADYGYTF
TRBV6-5	TRBJ1-6	CASSLSTGVNSPLHF
TRBV2	TRBJ2-2	CASSFSPNTGELFF
TRBV18	TRBJ1-5	CASSSTGASGPQHF
TRBV5-6	TRBJ1-4	CASNTDRGSEKLFF
TRBV6-1	TRBJ2-3	CASSEVPGPYTQYF
TRBV30	TRBJ2-5	CAWSVLETQYF
TRBV7-2	TRBJ2-2	CASSSPNTGELFF
TRBV28	TRBJ2-7	CASSLSRGLGQGNEQYF
TRBV30	TRBJ2-5	CAWSVLKETQYF
TRBV4-1	TRBJ2-5	CASSQPGTGEKTQYF
TRBV7-6	TRBJ2-5	CATVSGETQYF
TRBV19	TRBJ1-1	CASSRFTTEAFF
TRBV18	TRBJ1-1	CASSPRTEIVNTEAFF
TRBV9	TRBJ2-1	CASSGRTSTEQFF
TRBV18	TRBJ2-2	CASSPLQTGKNTGELFF
TRBV28	TRBJ2-1	CASSRGGLNMYEQFF
TRBV29-1	TRBJ1-5	CSVPGLEVRWPQHF
TRBV18	TRBJ1-1	CASSPQRNRGATEAFF
TRBV27	TRBJ2-3	CASSPQGLHRVGGTDTQYF
TRBV19	TRBJ2-4	CASKGGSSGNIQYF
TRBV5-4	TRBJ2-7	CASSATGIPYEQYF
TRBV7-9	TRBJ1-1	CASSLGTMNTEAFF
TRBV6-5	TRBJ2-1	CASSNRVEQFF
TRBV6-8	TRBJ2-7	CASTFDGQESSEQYF
TRBV6-6	TRBJ2-1	CASSYRDRGYNEQFF
TRBV5-1	TRBJ2-6	CASSPGLTSGANVLTF
TRBV27	TRBJ2-4	CASSPWRDRNIQYF
TRBV5-1	TRBJ2-7	CASSLEAGSYEQYF
TRBV6-6	TRBJ2-3	CASSRQASGSADTQYF
TRBV5-6	TRBJ1-5	CASSQGQVGQPQHF
TRBV5-6	TRBJ1-6	CASSFRAVSSYNSPLHF
TRBV6-1	TRBJ2-2	CASSEGATSGTGELFF
TRBV5-6	TRBJ2-2	CASSLNTGELFF
TRBV30	TRBJ2-2	CAWKLRGRNTGELFF
TRBV4-2	TRBJ2-7	CASSQEGGLRGIYHEQYF
TRBV14	TRBJ2-5	CASSYGTSGPQETQYF